This T cell receptor (beta chain) derives from a study of shared clonotypes between healthy human individuals. V lost 7 bases to trimming and J lost 6 bases, with 9 bases between them. CDR1 and CDR2 (germline): DFQATT, SNEGSKA (reference sequence). CDR3 length: 10 amino acids. Sequencing used immunoSEQ multiplex PCR; TCRdb keeps in-frame clones, though not all of them. The sample yields 550,000 to 800,000 clones, 74% seen once. Only a few counts were recorded for this clone. Sequenced: memory CD4+ T cells sorted from blood. Subset of the sample: CD45RA-negative fraction. The clonotype was recovered from a woman aged 25-40 years in good health. V is TRBV20-1 and J is TRBJ1-2, with no clear D. The CDR3 protein is CSVYGHGYTF. The CDR3 nucleotides are TGCAGTGTTTATGGCCATGGCTACACCTTC.